Listed here are 4 T cell receptor beta chains from one sample, sequenced in a study of cytomegalovirus exposure and HLA in healthy donors. PCR primers comprised 60 Vbeta and 13 Jbeta primers. Some clones are missing from TCRdb's copy, which holds only in-frame ones; the method was immunoSEQ multiplex PCR. The sample contains 130,000 or so clones, roughly 82% of which appear only once. Sequenced sample: PBMCs. The receptor source for this set is a woman under 30 in good health and CMV-seropositive.

V is TRBV18 and J is TRBJ1-1; D remains ambiguous. V gave up 3 bases and J gave up 0 bases, with 5 bases separating them. Germline assignment: CDR1 KGHSH and CDR2 LQKENI. The CDR3 is 13 residues long. In DNA form, the CDR3 reads TGTGCCAGCTCACCGGAGCTGAACACTGAAGCTTTCTTT. This translates into CASSPELNTEAFF.

The V gene is TRBV18, the J gene TRBJ2-5; D gene ambiguous. Trimming cost V 0 bases and J 2 bases, with 10 bases left between them. Germline V CDR1 and CDR2: KGHSH, LQKENI. The CDR3 is 15 amino acids. The CDR3 DNA sequence: TGTGCCAGCTCACCACCGGCGGAAAGTCAAGAGACCCAGTACTTC. It codes for CASSPPAESQETQYF.

This chain uses TRBV4-1 with TRBJ2-3; 10 bases fit TRBD2. This CDR3 comprises 16 residues. Unmatched junction bases numbered 8, after V lost 4 bases and J lost 4 bases. From germline, CDR1 is MGHRA and CDR2 YSYEKL. CDR3 protein: CASSLGGLAGADTQYF. For the CDR3, the DNA is TGCGCCAGCAGCCTGGGGGGCCTAGCGGGAGCAGATACGCAGTATTTT.

This clone was counted a few times. This sequence joins TRBV19 and TRBJ2-7, with 11 bases identical to TRBD2. The CDR3 is 18 amino acids. V lost 5 bases to trimming and J lost 7 bases; unmatched junction nucleotides: 19. Per germline, CDR1 LNHDA and CDR2 SQIVND (reference sequence). CDR3 sequence reads: CASSWGLAGGLSFGEQYF. The CDR3 coding sequence is TGTGCCAGTAGTTGGGGGCTAGCGGGGGGCCTCTCCTTCGGTGAGCAGTACTTC.